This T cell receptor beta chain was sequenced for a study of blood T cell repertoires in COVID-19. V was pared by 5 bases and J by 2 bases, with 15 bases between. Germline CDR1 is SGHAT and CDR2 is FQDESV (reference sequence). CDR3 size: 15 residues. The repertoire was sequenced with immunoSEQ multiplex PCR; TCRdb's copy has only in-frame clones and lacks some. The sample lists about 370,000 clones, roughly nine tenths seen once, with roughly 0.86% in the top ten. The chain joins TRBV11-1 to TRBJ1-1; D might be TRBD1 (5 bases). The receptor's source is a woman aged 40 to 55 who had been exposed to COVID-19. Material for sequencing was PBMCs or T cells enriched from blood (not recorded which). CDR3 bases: TGTGCCAGCAGCCCTCCTACGGGGGTAAACACTGAAGCTTTCTTT. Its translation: CASSPPTGVNTEAFF.